This T cell receptor (beta chain) was retrieved from a study of regulatory T cells in long-lasting Graves disease. General study findings and limits: Persistent disease was associated with favored TRBV28 usage and with favored use of TRBJ1-2 and TRBJ2-5. Small sample size may have lowered accuracy.

This clonotype came up a few times. Antigen unknown. Library construction for TCR beta used iRepertoire HTBI primers and Arm-PCR of CDR3 regions. TCRdb fed the multiplex PCR reads into MiXCR, producing one record per CDR3 protein. The repertoire holds roughly 350,000 distinct CDR3 sequences, with 15% to 20% as singletons. The sample's time point: newly diagnosed GD, antithyroid drugs for less than 3 months. Generation of the TCR library employed RNA extracted from PBMCs. V lost 7 bases to trimming and J lost 7 bases, with 14 bases between them. The CDR3 totals 14 residues. Per the germline V gene, CDR1 is SNHLY and CDR2 is FYNNEI. These same data were also listed under a study on T cells in Graves' hyperthyroidism and ophthalmopathy. That report notes: First-round RT-PCR targeting the TCR CDR3 was performed with the HTBI primer set. Patients with ophthalmopathy were separated from those with stable hyperthyroidism by a 13 V-J model.

Sequencing used peripheral blood mononuclear cells (PBMCs), obtained at new diagnosis, from a patient treated with antithyroid drugs. V is TRBV2 and J is TRBJ1-6; D might be TRBD1 (6 bases). The TCR sequence derives from a man aged 35-49 years with Graves disease. CDR3 amino acids: CASNMITGNSPLHF. The DNA for the CDR3 is TGTGCCAGCAATATGATAACAGGGAATTCACCCCTCCACTTT.